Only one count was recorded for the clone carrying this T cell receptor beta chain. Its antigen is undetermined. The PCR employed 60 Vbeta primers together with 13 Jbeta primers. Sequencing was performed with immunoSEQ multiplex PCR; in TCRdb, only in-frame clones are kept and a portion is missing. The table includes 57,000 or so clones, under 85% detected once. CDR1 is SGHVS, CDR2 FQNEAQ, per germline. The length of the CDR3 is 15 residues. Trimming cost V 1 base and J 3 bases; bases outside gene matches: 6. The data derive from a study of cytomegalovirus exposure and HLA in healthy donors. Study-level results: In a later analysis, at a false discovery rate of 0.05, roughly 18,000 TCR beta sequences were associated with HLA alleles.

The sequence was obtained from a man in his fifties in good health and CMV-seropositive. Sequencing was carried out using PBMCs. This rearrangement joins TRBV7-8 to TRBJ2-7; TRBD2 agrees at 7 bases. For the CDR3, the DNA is TGTGCCAGCAGCTTAGATGGACTAGGTGTCTACGAGCAGTACTTC. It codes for CASSLDGLGVYEQYF.